The next 7 T cell receptor beta chains were all read from a single sample in a study of T cells in Graves' hyperthyroidism and ophthalmopathy. Amplification of TCR beta CDR3 regions was performed using RNA transcripts as template. The TCR CDR3 first-round RT-PCR relied on the HTBI primer set. TCRdb passed the multiplex PCR reads through MiXCR, listing each CDR3 protein once. The data show roughly 380,000 distinct CDR3 sequences, approximately 13% seen once. The sample consisted of blood. The origin of the receptors is a woman aged 55-70 years with Graves' hyperthyroidism.

This clonotype was detected many times. This chain links TRBV28 with TRBJ2-7; D not certain. This CDR3 is 12 amino acids long. Germline V gives CDR1 MDHEN, CDR2 SYDVKM. The ends were cut back, 10 bases at V and 1 base at J, with 11 bases in the middle. The CDR3 coding sequence is TGTGCCACCAGCTCCGTTTCCTACGAGCAGTACTTC. It codes for CATSSVSYEQYF.

In this sample, this clonotype turned up a few times. This sequence may be a read error, since a much larger clone differs from it by one base. V gene TRBV11-2 combines with J gene TRBJ1-1; the D gene is possibly TRBD1 (6 bases). Germline values: CDR1 SGHAT, CDR2 FQNNGV. The CDR3 extends over 13 amino acids. The CDR3 DNA sequence: TGTACCAGCAGCTTAGGGGGACCAAATGAAGCTTTCTTT. It encodes CTSSLGGPNEAFF.

This clonotype was seen ten or more times. J is TRBJ2-7 and V is TRBV12-3 or TRBV12-4; the D gene could be TRBD1 or TRBD2 (5 bases each). V gave up 1 base and J gave up 1 base, with 8 bases separating them. The CDR3 has 14 amino acids. The CDR3 sequence is CASSLGDGSYEQYF. In nucleotides, the CDR3 is TGTGCCAGCAGTTTAGGGGACGGGTCCTACGAGCAGTACTTC.

At least ten counts were recorded for this clonotype. The chain is built from TRBV20-1 and TRBJ2-3, with no clear D. Germline V CDR1 and CDR2: DFQATT, SNEGSKA (reference sequence). This CDR3 has 12 amino acids. Trimming pared 1 base from V and 6 bases from J, leaving 8 bases between. CDR3 DNA: TGCAGTGCTAGAGGGGTGTACGATACGCAGTATTTT. It codes for CSARGVYDTQYF.

This clonotype was picked up a small number of times. This chain connects TRBV7-9 to TRBJ2-7, with unresolved D. The germline V gene encodes CDR1 SEHNR and CDR2 FQNEAQ (reference sequence). Between the trimmed V and J ends, which lost 4 bases and 2 bases, there was a span of 9 bases. CDR3 length: 13 amino acids. The CDR3 DNA is TGTGCCAGCAGCTCGGACCTAACCTACGAGCAGTACTTC. It specifies CASSSDLTYEQYF. Drawing the rest from reference TRBV7-9 and TRBJ2-7, the complete variable domain is DTGVSQNPRHKITKRGQNVTFRCDPISEHNRLYWYRQTLGQGPEFLTYFQNEAQLEKSRLLSDRFSAERPKGSFSTLEIQRTEQGDSAMYLCASSSDLTYEQYFGPGTRLTVT.

This clonotype came up many times. The chain couples TRBV18 to TRBJ2-3; no reliable D call. CDR1 is KGHSH, CDR2 LQKENI, per germline. The V end was cut by 8 bases, the J end by 2 bases, with 14 bases between. There are 14 residues in the CDR3. The CDR3 loop is CASADPLITDTQYF. The CDR3 DNA sequence: TGTGCCAGCGCGGATCCCCTAATCACAGATACGCAGTATTTT. Drawing the rest from reference TRBV18 and TRBJ2-3, the complete variable domain is NAGVMQNPRHLVRRRGQEARLRCSPMKGHSHVYWYRQLPEEGLKFMVYLQKENIIDESGMPKERFSAEFPKEGPSILRIQQVVRGDSAAYFCASADPLITDTQYFGPGTRLTVL.

Remarks on this clonotype: Compared with germline, one end of the junction differs, possibly owing to a read error. The DNA of the CDR3 is TGCGCCAGCAGCCCGGCCGGGACTAGCGGCAATGAGCAGTTCTTC. This sequence encodes CASSPAGTSGNEQFF. This rearrangement joins TRBV7-3 to TRBJ2-1; 11 bases are a match to TRBD2. Per the germline V gene, CDR1 is SGHTA and CDR2 is FQGTGA. The CDR3 length is 15 residues.